These 3 T cell receptor beta chains originate from one sample sequenced in a study of identical twins. MiXCR, applied by TCRdb to the 5' RACE reads, yields one record per CDR3 protein. The sample has 450,000 to 650,000 distinct CDR3 sequences; 9.6% are singletons. These same data were also listed under a study on yellow fever vaccine responses in identical twins.

The material sequenced was PBMCs. These receptor sequences come from a woman younger than 30 in good health.

This clonotype was observed many times. The genes are TRBV20-1 and TRBJ2-7, with 16 bases aligning to TRBD2. This CDR3 is 17 amino acids long. Germline values: CDR1 DFQATT, CDR2 SNEGSKA (reference sequence). V shed 2 bases, J shed 3 bases, and the junction held 7 bases outside the gene matches. The CDR3 DNA is TGCAGTGCTAGACACTTCGGGACTAGCGGGGGGGACTACGAGCAGTACTTC. This translates into CSARHFGTSGGDYEQYF.

The chain carries TRBV6-6 and TRBJ2-7; no reliable D call. From germline, CDR1 is MNHNY and CDR2 SVGAGI (reference sequence). This CDR3 comprises 11 residues. The CDR3 spells CASTESGEQYF. The CDR3 DNA reads TGTGCGTCGACGGAGTCGGGTGAGCAGTACTTC.

This clonotype showed up many times. This chain uses TRBV12-3 or TRBV12-4 with TRBJ2-7; D is perhaps TRBD2 (6 bases). The CDR3 is 13 residues long. Trimming left V 5 bases short and J 4 bases short, with 12 bases between. The CDR3 loop reads CASSPGLQYEQYF. The DNA for the CDR3 is TGTGCCAGCAGTCCCGGACTACAATACGAGCAGTACTTC.